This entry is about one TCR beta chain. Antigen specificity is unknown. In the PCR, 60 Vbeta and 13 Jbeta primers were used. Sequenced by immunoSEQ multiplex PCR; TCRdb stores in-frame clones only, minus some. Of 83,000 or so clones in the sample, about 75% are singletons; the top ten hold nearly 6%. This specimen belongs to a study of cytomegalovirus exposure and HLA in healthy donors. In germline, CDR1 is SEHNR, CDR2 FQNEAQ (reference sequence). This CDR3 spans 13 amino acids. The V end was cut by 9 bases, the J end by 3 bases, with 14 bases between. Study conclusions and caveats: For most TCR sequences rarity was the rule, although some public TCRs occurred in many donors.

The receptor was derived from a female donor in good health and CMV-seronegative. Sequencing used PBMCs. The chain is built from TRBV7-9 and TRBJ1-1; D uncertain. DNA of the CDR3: TGTGCCAGTACTGAGGGAACGTACACTGAAGCTTTCTTT. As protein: CASTEGTYTEAFF.